Below are 18 T cell receptor beta chains sequenced from a single sample in a study of T cell responses to AZD1222 COVID-19 vaccine. Repertoires were generated with immunoSEQ multiplex PCR, while TCRdb's copy carries only in-frame clones and drops some. The sample consists of 95,000 to 100,000 clones, about 88% of them appearing once. The sample was peripheral blood, taken on day 0 of AZD1222 vaccination. The receptors shown here come from an adult in good health.

V gene TRBV10-3 combines with J gene TRBJ1-2, with D possibly TRBD1 on 6 matching bases. The V and J ends lost 3 bases and 0 bases respectively, with 14 bases between them. Germline CDR1 is ENHRY and CDR2 is SYGVKD. The CDR3 has 16 residues. The CDR3 reads CAISEPGQLANYGYTF. The DNA for the CDR3 is TGTGCCATCAGTGAACCCGGACAGTTAGCTAACTATGGCTACACCTTC.

The DNA for the CDR3 is TGCGCCAGCAGCCAACAATGGACAGCCCAAGAGACCCAGTACTTC. It specifies CASSQQWTAQETQYF. V and J are TRBV4-1 and TRBJ2-5, with a possible D match to TRBD1 (6 bases). The germline CDR1 and CDR2 sequences are MGHRA and YSYEKL. The CDR3 contains 15 residues. V lost 2 bases and J lost 1, with 11 bases in between.

The CDR3 region has the DNA TGTGCCAGCAGTTCGACAGGGGAGGGTACTAGGGACCGTTACGAGCAGTACTTC. Protein: CASSSTGEGTRDRYEQYF. This chain uses TRBV7-6 with TRBJ2-7, with D tentatively TRBD1 (8 bases). This CDR3 has 18 amino acids. Deletions cut 6 bases from V and 4 bases from J, with 28 bases between. Germline V gives CDR1 SGHVS, CDR2 FNYEAQ.

The genes are TRBV18 and TRBJ1-2; D gene ambiguous. Trimming removed 4 bases from V and 7 bases from J, with 16 bases in between. Germline V lookup: CDR1 KGHSH, CDR2 LQKENI. The CDR3 has 14 residues. CDR3 coding DNA: TGTGCCAGCTCACAGAACACAGAATCCTTTGGCTACACCTTC. It yields the protein CASSQNTESFGYTF.

This chain links TRBV7-9 with TRBJ2-1; 10 bases fit TRBD2. Germline V CDR1 and CDR2: SEHNR, FQNEAQ (reference sequence). Trimming took 3 bases from V and 6 from J; bases not matched to a gene: 14. The CDR3 totals 18 residues. The CDR3 nucleotides are TGTGCCAGCAGCTTGGGGGGAGGTAGTCTAGCGGGAGTCAATGAGCAGTTCTTC. This sequence encodes CASSLGGGSLAGVNEQFF.

V usage is TRBV2 and J usage is TRBJ1-2; no definite D call. Germline lookup yields CDR1 SNHLY and CDR2 FYNNEI. This CDR3 region has 14 residues. Trimming shortened V by 4 bases and J by 2 bases, and 11 bases separated the two germline ends. CDR3 sequence: CASSVLGENYGYTF. CDR3 DNA sequence: TGTGCCAGCAGTGTCTTGGGCGAGAACTATGGCTACACCTTC.

The V gene is TRBV11-2, the J gene TRBJ2-7; D is ambiguous. Trimming took 5 bases from V and 3 from J, leaving 5 bases between them. CDR1 SGHAT and CDR2 FQNNGV come from the germline V gene. The CDR3 contains 11 residues. The CDR3 spells CASSQSYEQYF. The DNA of the CDR3 is TGTGCCAGCAGCCAAAGCTACGAGCAGTACTTC.

This CDR3 reads CASSGVGQPQHF. CDR3 sequence (DNA): TGTGCCAGCAGTGGGGTTGGCCAGCCCCAGCATTTT. This chain connects TRBV25-1 to TRBJ1-5; D uncertain. With 4 bases removed from V and 7 bases from J, the gap between germline ends came to 8 bases. The CDR3 contains 12 residues. The V gene's germline CDR1 is MGHDK and CDR2 SYGVNS.

J is TRBJ2-7 and V is TRBV10-3; 10 bases are a match to TRBD1. Trimming took 6 bases from V and 7 from J; bases not matched to a gene: 12. The CDR3 is 15 residues long. Germline V gives CDR1 ENHRY, CDR2 SYGVKD. CDR3 nucleotides: TGTGCCATCAGGACCGGGACAGGGGTTGGTGGGGAGCAGTACTTC. Protein: CAIRTGTGVGGEQYF.

The rearrangement links TRBV3-1 (or the pseudogene TRBV3-2) to TRBJ1-3; D gene unclear. Germline CDR1 LGHDT, CDR2 YNNKEL (reference sequence). Between the trimmed V and J ends, which lost 4 bases and 3 bases, there was a span of 10 bases. This CDR3 has 14 residues. DNA for the CDR3: TGTGCCAGCAGCCCTGCGGGTCGTGGAAACACCATATATTTT. Its protein is CASSPAGRGNTIYF.

V and J are TRBV12-3 or TRBV12-4 and TRBJ2-3; 8 bases are shared with TRBD2. The V and J ends lost 6 bases and 10 bases, in that order; junction bases with no gene match: 9. The CDR3 loop spans 13 amino acids. The CDR3 bases are TGTGCCAGCAGGGAGACTAGCGCGGCGCCGCAGTATTTT. Amino acids: CASRETSAAPQYF.

The chain couples TRBV27 to TRBJ2-7; tentatively, D is TRBD1 (6 bases). Germline V gene data show CDR1 as MNHEY and CDR2 as SMNVEV (reference sequence). Trimming took 2 bases from V and 3 from J, leaving 17 bases between them. This CDR3 is 16 amino acids long. CDR3 sequence (DNA): TGTGCCAGCAGTTTAGGGGGTCAGGGGCAGTTCTACGAGCAGTACTTC. It encodes CASSLGGQGQFYEQYF.

The gene calls are TRBV6-1 and TRBJ2-3; 8 nucleotides match TRBD2. The CDR3 has 17 residues. Trimming cost V 4 bases and J 3 bases; bases outside gene matches: 12. Germline assignment: CDR1 MNHNS and CDR2 SASEGT. The CDR3 protein is CASSAGLARSLTDTQYF. The CDR3 coding sequence is TGTGCCAGCAGTGCTGGACTAGCAAGGTCACTAACAGATACGCAGTATTTT.

The gene calls are TRBV29-1 and TRBJ2-3; 7 bases map to TRBD1. J gave up 0 bases and V 6 bases, and 6 bases lay outside the gene matches. The length of the CDR3 is 14 residues. CDR1 is SQVTM and CDR2 is ANQGSEA in the germline V gene. CDR3 residues: CSVGKTGSTDTQYF. CDR3 DNA: TGCAGCGTGGGAAAGACAGGGAGCACAGATACGCAGTATTTT.

On this clone itself: An end of the junction differs from the germline gene, which may be a read error. This chain links TRBV27 with TRBJ2-4; 8 nucleotides align to TRBD1. CDR3 length: 15 residues. The germline V gene encodes CDR1 MNHEY and CDR2 SMNVEV (reference sequence). CDR3 loop: CASRLSGTGKNIQYF. Written as DNA, the CDR3 is TGTGCCAGCCGTTTATCAGGGACAGGTAAAAACATTCAGTACTTC.

The V gene is TRBV28, the J gene TRBJ2-3; 16 bases agree with TRBD2. V lost 2 bases, J lost 14 bases, and 13 bases stayed unmatched. The CDR3 is 17 amino acids. Per the germline V gene, CDR1 is MDHEN and CDR2 is SYDVKM. The CDR3 bases are TGTGCCAGCAGTTTAGAGACCGCGGGACTAGCGGGAGGGCCTGTGTATTTT. Residues: CASSLETAGLAGGPVYF.

DNA of the CDR3: TGTGCCAGTAGTTTAAAACAGGGGAGAGATACGCAGTATTTT. It codes for CASSLKQGRDTQYF. The chain employs TRBV19 and TRBJ2-3; 7 bases are a match to TRBD1. This CDR3 comprises 14 residues. Trimming took 5 bases from V and 5 from J; bases not matched to a gene: 7. CDR1 and CDR2 from the germline V gene are LNHDA and SQIVND (reference sequence).

The chain uses TRBV5-1 and TRBJ2-2; 7 bases line up with TRBD1. Germline lookup yields CDR1 SGHRS and CDR2 YFSETQ. The CDR3 runs to 16 residues. V trimming: 0 bases; J trimming: 4 bases; junction bases outside the gene matches: 6. CDR3 coding DNA: TGCGCCAGCAGCTTGGGTAGGGACAGCTCCACCGGGGAGCTGTTTTTT. Translated: CASSLGRDSSTGELFF.